This paragraph covers one T cell receptor beta chain sequence. Its target is not known. The data were taken from a study of T cells expressing NK-cell markers. Study findings and constraints: In a handful of donors, dominant CD3+CD56+NKG2C+ clones formed roughly 1.0-7.5% of CD8+ cells.

The authors made TCR beta cDNA libraries by 5'RACE template switching. This switching added a universal primer site and UMIs. From its re-call of the 5' RACE reads, TCRdb lists each CDR3 protein once, without DNA. This repertoire includes about 260,000 distinct CDR3 sequences. The TCR comes from a woman between 18 and 70 years old in good health. Input material: blood T cells: a sorted CD56 or NKG2C T cell subset, CD4+ or CD8+ T cells, or bulk PBMC T cells (not recorded which).

CDR3 in amino acids: CASSPPVSGRANNEQFF. This chain joins TRBV18 and TRBJ2-1; TCRdb gives TRBD2 as the D gene, but with no DNA this cannot be confirmed. CDR3 length equals 17 residues. The germline gives CDR1 KGHSH, CDR2 LQKENI.